This is a list of T cell receptor beta chains from one sample in a study of cytomegalovirus exposure and HLA in healthy donors. The data were produced by immunoSEQ multiplex PCR, yet TCRdb's version contains in-frame clones alone and is incomplete. The repertoire holds 130,000 to 150,000 clones, with about 76% as singletons. Sequenced input: PBMCs. Source of these receptors: a man between 18 and 35 years old in good health and CMV-seronegative. Both conserved end residues are part of each CDR3. The order of the fields is clone size, D gene, V gene, J gene, CDR3 protein, CDR3 DNA. D genes are given only for firm matches. Some rows have no size entry. The others give once, few or many, or a class for an expanded clone.

-	-	TRBV13	TRBJ2-1	CASSLVDVAVEQFF	TGTGCCAGCAGCTTAGTTGACGTGGCGGTTGAGCAGTTCTTC
-	TRBD1	TRBV2	TRBJ1-2	CASSGGRGLDYGYTF	TGTGCCAGCAGTGGGGGCAGGGGGCTAGACTATGGCTACACCTTC
-	-	TRBV18	TRBJ2-3	CASSPPPFRDTQYF	TGTGCCAGCTCACCCCCACCCTTTCGGGATACGCAGTATTTT
-	TRBD1	TRBV15	TRBJ1-2	CATSRPGQGPPNYGYTF	TGTGCCACCAGCAGACCGGGACAGGGACCCCCTAACTATGGCTACACCTTC
-	-	TRBV28	TRBJ2-7	CAATGNRVDEQYF	TGTGCCGCCACGGGGAACAGGGTCGACGAGCAGTACTTC
-	-	TRBV18	TRBJ2-1	CASSHRPQDRRDNEQFF	TGTGCCAGCTCACACCGACCGCAGGACAGGAGGGACAATGAGCAGTTCTTC
few	TRBD1	TRBV12-5	TRBJ1-1	CASGFLDRVAFF	TGTGCTAGTGGTTTCCTCGACAGGGTGGCTTTCTTT
-	TRBD1	TRBV10-3	TRBJ1-2	CAISSTGVSHYGYTF	TGTGCCATCAGTTCGACAGGGGTTTCCCACTATGGCTACACCTTC
-	-	TRBV7-9	TRBJ1-1	CASRRTANTEAFF	TGTGCCAGCAGACGGACAGCGAACACTGAAGCTTTCTTT
-	TRBD2	TRBV11-2	TRBJ2-7	CASRISGSRYEQYF	TGTGCCAGCAGGATAAGCGGGAGCAGGTACGAGCAGTACTTC
-	-	TRBV11-2	TRBJ2-1	CASSEWLYNEQFF	TGTGCCAGCAGCGAATGGCTCTACAATGAGCAGTTCTTC
few	-	TRBV27	TRBJ2-3	CASSLLRDRQYF	TGTGCCAGCAGTTTACTCCGCGACAGGCAGTATTTT
-	-	TRBV15	TRBJ2-7	CATSRDQRGGEQYF	TGTGCCACCAGCAGAGATCAGAGGGGAGGCGAGCAGTACTTC
few	TRBD2	TRBV9	TRBJ2-5	CASSAQRTSGSSETQYF	TGTGCCAGCAGCGCACAGAGGACTAGCGGGAGTTCAGAGACCCAGTACTTC
-	TRBD2	TRBV11-3	TRBJ2-3	CASSAGLAGGRDTQYF	TGTGCCAGCAGCGCGGGACTAGCGGGGGGGCGGGATACGCAGTATTTT
once	TRBD1	TRBV4-1	TRBJ2-7	CASSLRTGTNEQYF	TGCGCCAGCAGCCTTAGGACAGGGACGAACGAGCAGTACTTC
-	TRBD1	TRBV7-2	TRBJ2-2	CASSTRWTGTNTGELFF	TGTGCCAGCAGCACAAGATGGACAGGGACGAACACCGGGGAGCTGTTTTTT
-	-	TRBV30	TRBJ2-7	CAWSVAQGRGYEQYF	TGTGCCTGGAGTGTAGCACAGGGACGAGGCTACGAGCAGTACTTC
-	-	TRBV6-5	TRBJ1-6	CASSLQAGNSPLHF	TGTGCCAGCAGCCTCCAAGCGGGGAATTCACCCCTCCACTTT
-	-	TRBV7-9	TRBJ2-2	CASSLAPGNTGELFF	TGTGCCAGCAGCTTAGCGCCAGGGAACACCGGGGAGCTGTTTTTT
-	-	TRBV5-1	TRBJ1-4	CASSPTLGDNEKLFF	TGCGCCAGCAGCCCTACTTTAGGGGATAATGAAAAACTGTTTTTT
-	TRBD2	TRBV5-4	TRBJ2-1	CASSLSVLAGSPNEQFF	TGTGCCAGCAGCTTGTCGGTATTAGCGGGATCCCCCAATGAGCAGTTCTTC
-	TRBD1	TRBV28	TRBJ2-5	CASSYRDRGETQYF	TGTGCCAGCAGTTACCGGGACAGGGGAGAGACCCAGTACTTC
-	TRBD1	TRBV28	TRBJ1-2	CASSEQGQPIGYTF	TGTGCCAGCAGTGAACAGGGACAGCCGATTGGCTACACCTTC
-	-	TRBV11-2	TRBJ1-2	CASSLGQPGREVYGYTF	TGTGCCAGCAGCTTAGGTCAACCAGGGCGGGAGGTCTATGGCTACACCTTC
few	-	TRBV7-8	TRBJ2-7	CASSYQGNYEQYF	TGTGCCAGCAGCTATCAGGGAAACTACGAGCAGTACTTC
-	TRBD2	TRBV6-5	TRBJ2-5	CASRRSGGRETQYF	TGTGCCAGCAGAAGGAGCGGGGGGCGGGAGACCCAGTACTTC
-	-	TRBV6-6	TRBJ1-2	CASSYFSRGGHGYTF	TGTGCCAGCAGTTATTTCTCTAGGGGAGGGCATGGCTACACCTTC
-	TRBD1	TRBV4-1	TRBJ1-2	CASSQVGGPGGVGDYTF	TGCGCCAGCAGCCAAGTTGGGGGGCCAGGGGGCGTTGGTGACTACACCTTC
-	-	TRBV9	TRBJ2-5	CASSVATLASQETQYF	TGTGCCAGCAGCGTAGCTACGCTAGCGAGCCAAGAGACCCAGTACTTC